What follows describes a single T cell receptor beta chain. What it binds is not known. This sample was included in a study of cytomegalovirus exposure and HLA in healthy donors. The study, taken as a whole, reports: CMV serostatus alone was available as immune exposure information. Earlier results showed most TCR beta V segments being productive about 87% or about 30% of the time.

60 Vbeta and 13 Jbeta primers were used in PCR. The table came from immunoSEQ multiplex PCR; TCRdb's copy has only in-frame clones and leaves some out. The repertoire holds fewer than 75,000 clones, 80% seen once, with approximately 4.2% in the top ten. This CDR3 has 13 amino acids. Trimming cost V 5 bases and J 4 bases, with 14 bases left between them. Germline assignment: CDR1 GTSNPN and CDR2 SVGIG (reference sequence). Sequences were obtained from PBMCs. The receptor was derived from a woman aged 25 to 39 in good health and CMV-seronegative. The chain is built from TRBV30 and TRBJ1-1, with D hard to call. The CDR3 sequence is CAWSSLLSTEAFF. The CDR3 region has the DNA TGTGCCTGGTCGTCCCTCTTGAGCACTGAAGCTTTCTTT.